This TCR beta chain was sequenced during a study of cytomegalovirus exposure and HLA in healthy donors. V shed 3 bases, J shed 5 bases, and the junction held 9 bases outside the gene matches. There are 15 residues in the CDR3. In germline, CDR1 is SNHLY, CDR2 FYNNEI. The PCR ran on 60 Vbeta and 13 Jbeta primers. The repertoire was sequenced with immunoSEQ multiplex PCR; TCRdb's copy has only in-frame clones and lacks some. The table lists 110,000 or so clones, roughly four fifths of them singletons, with roughly 3% in the top ten. The chain combines TRBV2 with TRBJ2-5; TRBD1 agrees at 7 bases. The origin of this receptor is a woman aged 35 to 49 in good health and CMV-seropositive. The sequencing input was PBMCs. CDR3 in amino acids: CASSDLTGLVETQYF. The CDR3 bases are TGTGCCAGCAGTGACCTGACAGGGTTGGTTGAGACCCAGTACTTC.